A single sample gave rise to the 21 T cell receptor beta chains below, sequenced in a study of blood T cell repertoires in COVID-19. Some clones are missing from TCRdb's copy, which holds only in-frame ones; the method was immunoSEQ multiplex PCR. This table has around 360,000 clones, about 89% appearing once. Sample: peripheral blood. These TCRs come from a woman in her thirties with COVID-19, enrolled during active disease.

This CDR3 reads CASSESRGGQPQHF. Here the CDR3 DNA reads TGCGCCAGCAGTGAGTCTCGGGGAGGGCAGCCCCAGCATTTT. The rearrangement joins TRBV10-2 to TRBJ1-5; no clear D gene. Germline CDR1 WSHSY, CDR2 SAAADI. V dropped 0 bases and J dropped 7 bases, with 10 bases sitting between them. This CDR3 has 14 residues.

The V call is TRBV5-1, the J call TRBJ2-1; D might be TRBD2 (6 bases). The V and J ends lost 1 base and 7 bases respectively, with 12 bases between them. The V gene's germline CDR1 is SGHRS and CDR2 YFSETQ. The CDR3 consists of 14 residues. The CDR3 coding sequence is TGCGCCAGCAGCTTGACGGGAGTATGGAATGAGCAGTTCTTC. It translates to CASSLTGVWNEQFF. The variable domain in full, with the rest retrieved from reference TRBV5-1 and TRBJ2-1, is KAGVTQTPRYLIKTRGQQVTLSCSPISGHRSVSWYQQTPGQGLQFLFEYFSETQRNKGNFPGRFSGRQFSNSRSEMNVSTLELGDSALYLCASSLTGVWNEQFFGPGTRLTVL.

A note on this clone: Other DNA sequences in the sample encode the same CDR3. CDR3 residues: CASSGGQQETQYF. The DNA of the CDR3 is TGTGCCAGCAGTGGAGGACAGCAAGAGACCCAGTACTTC. This sequence joins TRBV12-3 or TRBV12-4 and TRBJ2-5; D perhaps matches TRBD1 (6 bases). This CDR3 is built from 13 residues. The ends were cut back, 5 bases at V and 2 bases at J, with 9 bases in the middle.

This clone came up once. The genes are TRBV3-1 (or the pseudogene TRBV3-2) and TRBJ1-5; TRBD1 is a possible D gene (5 bases). Trimming pared 4 bases from V and 3 bases from J, leaving 7 bases between. Germline loops: CDR1 LGHDT, CDR2 YNNKEL (reference sequence). This CDR3 comprises 13 residues. The CDR3 sequence: CASSPGFNQPQHF. CDR3 bases: TGTGCCAGCAGCCCAGGGTTCAATCAGCCCCAGCATTTT.

The chain uses TRBV25-1 and TRBJ2-5; D is unresolved. Germline V gives CDR1 MGHDK, CDR2 SYGVNS. CDR3 length equals 15 residues. Trimming pared 6 bases from V and 4 bases from J, leaving 18 bases between. The CDR3, as DNA: TGTGCCAGCAGCCTCTCGGTGGGTACGGGAGAGACCCAGTACTTC. This translates into CASSLSVGTGETQYF.

The V and J genes are TRBV6-4 and TRBJ2-5, with a weak D call TRBD2 (7 bases). In germline, CDR1 is MRHNA, CDR2 SNTAGT. The CDR3 totals 16 residues. Trimming left V 4 bases short and J 5 bases short, with 20 bases between. The CDR3 loop reads CASSAGEGTLGETQYF. The CDR3 bases are TGTGCCAGCAGTGCAGGGGAGGGCACCCTTGGGGAGACCCAGTACTTC.

The genes are TRBV4-2 and TRBJ2-7; a weak D match, TRBD1 (6 bases). Germline CDR1 LGHNA, CDR2 YNFKEQ. Trimming took off 3 bases at V and 1 base at J, with 13 bases between the two ends. This CDR3 comprises 15 residues. The CDR3 region has the DNA TGTGCCAGCAGCCAGAACCCGGGACATTCCTACGAGCAGTACTTC. This sequence encodes CASSQNPGHSYEQYF.

This clone turned up a few times. The rearrangement links TRBV11-2 to TRBJ2-4; 7 bases match TRBD1. With 5 bases clipped from V and 6 bases from J, the junction kept 16 bases outside the gene matches. The CDR3 is 17 residues long. Germline values: CDR1 SGHAT, CDR2 FQNNGV. The CDR3 sequence is CASSDLGPRDRLNIQYF. CDR3 nucleotides: TGTGCCAGCAGCGACTTAGGGCCCCGGGACAGATTAAACATTCAGTACTTC.

This clone has a handful of counts. This specimen includes other DNA sequences encoding the same CDR3. The V and J genes are TRBV12-3 or TRBV12-4 and TRBJ2-7; no clear D. This CDR3 region has 11 residues. V lost 5 bases to trimming and J lost 3 bases, with 5 bases between them. In DNA, the CDR3 is TGTGCCAGCAGTCTTTTCTACGAGCAGTACTTC. Its translation is CASSLFYEQYF.

This chain links TRBV24-1 with TRBJ2-3; 13 bases match TRBD2. Germline values: CDR1 KGHDR, CDR2 SFDVKD. This CDR3 has 14 residues. The ends lost 12 bases at V and 6 bases at J; junction bases unmatched: 8. The CDR3 DNA sequence: TGTGCCGCGGAGGGGACTAGCGGGGATGATACGCAGTATTTT. This sequence encodes CAAEGTSGDDTQYF.

The chain combines TRBV10-3 with TRBJ2-1; 7 bases fit TRBD2. Per germline, CDR1 ENHRY and CDR2 SYGVKD. The CDR3 totals 15 residues. V trimming: 3 bases; J trimming: 7 bases; junction bases outside the gene matches: 9. The CDR3 here is CAISEFEGGPNEQFF. Here the CDR3 DNA reads TGTGCCATCAGTGAATTCGAGGGAGGGCCGAATGAGCAGTTCTTC.

This clone occurred once. The CDR3 sequence: CASSVVGGRASDTQYF. The CDR3, as DNA: TGTGCCAGCAGCGTAGTCGGCGGGAGGGCCTCAGATACGCAGTATTTT. The V gene is TRBV9, the J gene TRBJ2-3, with 9 bases aligning to TRBD2. J was trimmed by 4 bases and V by 0 bases; bases with no gene match: 6. Germline V gene lookup returns CDR1 SGDLS and CDR2 YYNGEE. This CDR3 has 16 residues. Complete variable domain (other parts from reference TRBV9 and TRBJ2-3): DSGVTQTPKHLITATGQRVTLRCSPRSGDLSVYWYQQSLDQGLQFLIQYYNGEERAKGNILERFSAQQFPDLHSELNLSSLELGDSALYFCASSVVGGRASDTQYFGPGTRLTVL.

This clone was observed once. The CDR3 spells CASSLGSGQTYEQYF. Here the CDR3 DNA reads TGTGCCAGCAGCTTAGGCTCGGGACAGACCTACGAGCAGTACTTC. This chain uses TRBV7-6 with TRBJ2-7; 7 bases agree with TRBD1. CDR1 and CDR2 (germline): SGHVS, FNYEAQ. The CDR3 has 15 residues. V trimming: 1 base; J trimming: 2 bases; junction bases outside the gene matches: 5.

This clone was detected only once. The chain joins TRBV6-2 or TRBV6-3 to TRBJ2-7; tentative D call: TRBD1 (5 bases). Germline CDR1 is MNHEY and CDR2 is SVGEGT. The CDR3 has 17 residues. V lost 5 bases, J lost 0 bases, and 20 bases lay in between. The CDR3 nucleotides read TGTGCCAGCAGTGTGACAGCCTTCTCACGGAGCTCCTACGAGCAGTACTTC. It encodes CASSVTAFSRSSYEQYF.

The chain joins TRBV4-1 to TRBJ1-5; D gene ambiguous. V lost 0 bases and J lost 4, with 10 bases in between. CDR1 and CDR2 (germline): MGHRA, YSYEKL. This CDR3 region has 15 residues. The CDR3 DNA follows: TGCGCCAGCAGCCAAGAGAATAGTCCTAATCAGCCCCAGCATTTT. This gives the protein CASSQENSPNQPQHF.

The rearrangement uses TRBV7-2 and TRBJ2-7; 9 bases map to TRBD2. Looked up from germline, CDR1 is SGHTA and CDR2 is FQGNSA. The CDR3 covers 14 residues. The junction had 5 bases not matched to a gene; V was cut back by 5 bases and J by 3 bases. The DNA of the CDR3 is TGTGCCAGCAGCCCTATAGCGGGAGTCTACGAGCAGTACTTC. Translated: CASSPIAGVYEQYF.

The CDR3 DNA follows: TGTGCCAGCAGTGATTGGGGACATCCGACGACTGAAGCTTTCTTT. Translated, it gives CASSDWGHPTTEAFF. The rearrangement links TRBV2 to TRBJ1-1, with D maybe TRBD1 (6 bases). The V and J ends lost 3 bases and 5 bases respectively, with 16 bases between them. Per the germline V gene, CDR1 is SNHLY and CDR2 is FYNNEI. The CDR3 sequence is 15 residues long.

This clone appeared once. The chain is built from TRBV5-8 and TRBJ2-2; TRBD1 aligns across 7 bases. Germline trimming cut 3 bases from V and 7 bases from J; bases unmatched to any gene: 6. The CDR3 loop spans 14 amino acids. Per the germline V gene, CDR1 is SGHTS and CDR2 is YDEGEE. CDR3 nucleotide sequence: TGTGCCAGCAGCTACAGGGGACGAGGCGGGGAGCTGTTTTTT. It encodes CASSYRGRGGELFF.

The chain uses TRBV7-2 and TRBJ2-1; 7 nucleotides match TRBD2. This CDR3 region has 12 residues. CDR1 and CDR2 (germline): SGHTA, FQGNSA. Losses at the gene ends were 1 base for V and 15 bases for J; bases not matched to a gene: 6. The CDR3: CASSLDWTSPFF. In DNA form, the CDR3 reads TGTGCCAGCAGCTTAGACTGGACTAGTCCGTTCTTC. Variable domain in full (rest from reference TRBV7-2 and TRBJ2-1): GAGVSQSPSNKVTEKGKDVELRCDPISGHTALYWYRQSLGQGLEFLIYFQGNSAPDKSGLPSDRFSAERTGGSVSTLTIQRTQQEDSAVYLCASSLDWTSPFFGPGTRLTVL.

This clone was detected once. The V and J genes are TRBV21-1 and TRBJ2-1; the D call of TRBD1 is as the table states it, not checked on the DNA. TRBV21-1 is a pseudogene. This CDR3 comprises 16 residues. The CDR3 nucleotides are TGTGCCAGCAGCAAAAAAGGCAGGGAAACCTACAATGAGCAGTTCTTC. This codes for CASSKKGRETYNEQFF.

The chain joins TRBV11-2 to TRBJ1-1, with a tentative D call TRBD1 (6 bases). Deletions cut 1 base from V and 3 bases from J, with 12 bases between. The CDR3 runs 15 residues. Per the germline V gene, CDR1 is SGHAT and CDR2 is FQNNGV. CDR3 in DNA: TGTGCCAGCAGCTTAGCCTTCAGGGGTGACACTGAAGCTTTCTTT. Translating it yields CASSLAFRGDTEAFF.